The text below deals with one T cell receptor beta chain. Antigen unknown. Sequence at one end of the junction differs from germline and may be a read error. This entry belongs to a study of neoadjuvant anti-PD-1 for oral cavity cancer. Overall study context: Most patients had three to four biweekly doses of 3 mg/kg nivolumab before resection. Non-progressing patients received a fourth nivolumab dose near day 43, then surgery on days 50-56. Findings and limits, study-wide: Treg/Th17 ratio rose with pretreatment blood and fell with post-treatment tumor TCRbeta clonality.

The time point was: after neoadjuvant nivolumab, at surgical resection. The table came from immunoSEQ multiplex PCR; TCRdb's copy has only in-frame clones and leaves some out. The data show fewer than 15,000 clones, approximately 74% seen once. Germline loops: CDR1 SGHRS, CDR2 YFSETQ. This CDR3 is built from 14 residues. V usage is TRBV5-1 and J usage is TRBJ2-1; D perhaps matches TRBD2 (6 bases). The sequence was obtained from a person aged 40 to 85 with oral cavity squamous cell carcinoma. Sequences were derived from PBMCs, sampled after nivolumab (anti-PD-1) treatment. The CDR3 loop is CATALATSSNEQFF. In nucleotides, the CDR3 is TGCGCCACCGCTCTAGCGACATCCTCCAATGAGCAGTTCTTC.